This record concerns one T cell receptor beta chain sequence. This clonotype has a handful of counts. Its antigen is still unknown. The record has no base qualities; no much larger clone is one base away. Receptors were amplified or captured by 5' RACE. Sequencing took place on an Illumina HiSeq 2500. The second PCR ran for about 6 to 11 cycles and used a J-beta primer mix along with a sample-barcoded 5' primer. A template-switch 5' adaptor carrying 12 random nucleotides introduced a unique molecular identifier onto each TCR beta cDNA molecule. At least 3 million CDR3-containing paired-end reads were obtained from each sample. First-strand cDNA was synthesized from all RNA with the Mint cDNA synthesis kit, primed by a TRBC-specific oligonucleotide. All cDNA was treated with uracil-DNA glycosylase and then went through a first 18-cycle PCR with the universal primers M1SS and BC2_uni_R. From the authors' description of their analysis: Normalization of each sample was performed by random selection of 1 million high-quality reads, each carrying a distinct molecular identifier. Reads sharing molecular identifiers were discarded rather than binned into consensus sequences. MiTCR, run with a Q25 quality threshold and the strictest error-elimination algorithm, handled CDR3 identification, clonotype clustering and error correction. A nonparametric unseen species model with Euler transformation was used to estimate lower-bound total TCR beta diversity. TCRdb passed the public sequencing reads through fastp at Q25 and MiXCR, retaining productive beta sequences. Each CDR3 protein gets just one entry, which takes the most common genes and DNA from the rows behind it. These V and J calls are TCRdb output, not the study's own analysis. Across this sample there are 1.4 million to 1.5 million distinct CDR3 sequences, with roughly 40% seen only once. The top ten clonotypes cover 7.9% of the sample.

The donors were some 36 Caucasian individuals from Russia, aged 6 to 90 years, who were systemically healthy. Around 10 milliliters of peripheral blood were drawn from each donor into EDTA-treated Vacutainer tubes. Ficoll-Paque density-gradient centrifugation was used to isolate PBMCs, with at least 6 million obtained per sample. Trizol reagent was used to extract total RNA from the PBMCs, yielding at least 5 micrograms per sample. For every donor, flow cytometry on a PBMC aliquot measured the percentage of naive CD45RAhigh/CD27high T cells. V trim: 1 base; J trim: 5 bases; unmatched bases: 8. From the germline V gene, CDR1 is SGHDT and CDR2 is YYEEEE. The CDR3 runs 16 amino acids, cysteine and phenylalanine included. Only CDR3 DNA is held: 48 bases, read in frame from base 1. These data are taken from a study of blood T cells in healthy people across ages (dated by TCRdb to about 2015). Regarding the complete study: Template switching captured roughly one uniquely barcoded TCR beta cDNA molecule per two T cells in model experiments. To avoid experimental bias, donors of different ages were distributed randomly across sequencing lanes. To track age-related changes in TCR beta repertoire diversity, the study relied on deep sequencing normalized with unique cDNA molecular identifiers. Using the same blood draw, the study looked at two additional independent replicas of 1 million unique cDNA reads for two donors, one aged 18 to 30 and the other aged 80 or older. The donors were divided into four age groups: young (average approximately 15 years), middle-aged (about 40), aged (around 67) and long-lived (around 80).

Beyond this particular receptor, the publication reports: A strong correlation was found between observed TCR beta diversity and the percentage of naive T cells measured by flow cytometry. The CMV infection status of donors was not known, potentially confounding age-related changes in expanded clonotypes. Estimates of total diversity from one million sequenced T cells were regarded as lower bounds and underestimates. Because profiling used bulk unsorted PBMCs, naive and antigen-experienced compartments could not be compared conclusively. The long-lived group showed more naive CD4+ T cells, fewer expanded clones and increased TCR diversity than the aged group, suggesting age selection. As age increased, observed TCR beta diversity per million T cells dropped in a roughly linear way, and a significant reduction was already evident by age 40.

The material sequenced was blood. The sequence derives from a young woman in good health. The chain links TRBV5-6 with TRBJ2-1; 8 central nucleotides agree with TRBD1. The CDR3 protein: CASSLPPGGLDNEQFF. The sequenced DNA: TGTGCCAGCAGCTTGCCGCCAGGGGGCTTAGACAATGAGCAGTTCTTC.